One sample yielded the 22 T cell receptor beta chains listed below, sequenced in a study of shared clonotypes between healthy human individuals. Using immunoSEQ multiplex PCR, the repertoire was profiled, and TCRdb retains in-frame clones only, with some absent. The profile covers hundreds of thousands of clones, with around two thirds appearing a single time and less than 2% taken by the ten largest. The specimen was memory CD4+ T cells sorted from blood. The sample's subset: CD45RA-negative fraction. Receptor source: a woman in her twenties or thirties in good health.

The chain is built from TRBV19 and TRBJ2-1, with unresolved D. With 10 bases removed from V and 0 bases from J, the gap between germline ends came to 10 bases. CDR3 length: 13 residues. Germline CDR1 LNHDA, CDR2 SQIVND (reference sequence). The CDR3 is CATMTSSYNEQFF. The CDR3 coding sequence is TGTGCCACTATGACGAGCTCCTACAATGAGCAGTTCTTC.

The chain employs TRBV7-8 and TRBJ2-6, with TRBD1 matching 7 bases. Germline V gene lookup returns CDR1 SGHVS and CDR2 FQNEAQ. The CDR3 is made up of 16 amino acids. V dropped 6 bases and J dropped 2; count of bases not matched to a gene: 7. As DNA, the CDR3 is TGTGCCAGCAGAAACCACAGGGGACCTGGGGCCAACGTCCTGACTTTC. Its translation: CASRNHRGPGANVLTF.

The chain couples TRBV2 to TRBJ2-3; possible D gene TRBD2, 6 bases. The CDR3 has 14 amino acids. Germline CDR1 SNHLY, CDR2 FYNNEI. V was trimmed by 8 bases and J by 2 bases, leaving 14 bases between them. CDR3 in amino acids: CASRSREDTDTQYF. Written as DNA, the CDR3 is TGTGCCAGCCGGTCGAGGGAGGACACAGATACGCAGTATTTT.

The V gene is TRBV6-5, the J gene TRBJ2-7, with TRBD2 as a possible D gene (5 bases). The germline V and J ends were trimmed by 7 bases and 2 bases, with 15 bases remaining between them. The CDR3 runs 14 residues. Germline CDR1 and CDR2: MNHEY and SVGAGI. The CDR3 DNA sequence: TGTGCCAGCACCCAAGGCCGGGGTACCTACGAGCAGTACTTC. Its translation: CASTQGRGTYEQYF.

The chain has TRBV7-9 and TRBJ1-5, with TRBD1 identical over 7 bases. The CDR3 totals 17 residues. V shed 5 bases and J 2 bases; nucleotides not matched to a gene: 12. From germline, CDR1 is SEHNR and CDR2 FQNEAQ (reference sequence). For the CDR3, the DNA is TGTGCCAGCAGCCCGAAGGAGGGGGCGAATGGCAATCAGCCCCAGCATTTT. This sequence encodes CASSPKEGANGNQPQHF.

The chain links TRBV19 to TRBJ1-2; the D gene is possibly TRBD1 (6 bases). Per the germline V gene, CDR1 is LNHDA and CDR2 is SQIVND (reference sequence). V lost 7 bases and J 0 bases, leaving 18 bases between the germline ends. The CDR3 covers 16 residues. Here the CDR3 reads CASTPRGGHANYGYTF. CDR3 nucleotide sequence: TGTGCCAGTACCCCCCGGGGGGGACACGCTAACTATGGCTACACCTTC.

Here the CDR3 DNA reads TGTGCCAGCAGCCTCCTAGCCCCATGGGGAAACTATGGCTACACCTTC. Translation gives CASSLLAPWGNYGYTF. The chain combines TRBV2 with TRBJ1-2; D is unclear. The CDR3 sequence is 16 residues long. The V end lost 6 bases, the J end lost 2 bases, and 19 bases lay between the germline ends. From germline, CDR1 is SNHLY and CDR2 FYNNEI.

V usage is TRBV4-1 and J usage is TRBJ2-2; 11 positions match TRBD2. The germline CDR1 and CDR2 sequences are MGHRA and YSYEKL. Losses at the gene ends were 5 bases for V and 4 bases for J; bases not matched to a gene: 15. The CDR3 runs 19 residues. Here the CDR3 DNA reads TGCGCCAGCAGCACCCCCCCTCTAGCGGGAGGACCGGGCACCGGGGAGCTGTTTTTT. Translation gives CASSTPPLAGGPGTGELFF.

V usage is TRBV5-1 and J usage is TRBJ2-1; D gene ambiguous. V was trimmed by 0 bases and J by 0 bases, leaving 10 bases between them. The CDR3 sequence is 16 residues long. CDR1 and CDR2 (germline): SGHRS, YFSETQ. Here the CDR3 DNA reads TGCGCCAGCAGCTTGGGGGGTTTAAACTCCTACAATGAGCAGTTCTTC. Its translation: CASSLGGLNSYNEQFF.

The chain has TRBV28 and TRBJ1-5; D gene ambiguous. The germline V gene encodes CDR1 MDHEN and CDR2 SYDVKM. Deletions cut 4 bases from V and 0 bases from J, with 10 bases between. The CDR3 consists of 15 residues. CDR3 coding DNA: TGTGCCAGCAGTTCGCGCCTGGGTAGCAATCAGCCCCAGCATTTT. Translated: CASSSRLGSNQPQHF.

V gene TRBV5-1 combines with J gene TRBJ1-1; no clear D. CDR3 length: 15 amino acids. Germline CDR1 reads SGHRS; CDR2 reads YFSETQ. Trimming pared 0 bases from V and 0 bases from J, leaving 9 bases between. CDR3 loop: CASSLVGQVNTEAFF. The CDR3 nucleotides are TGCGCCAGCAGCTTGGTAGGCCAGGTGAACACTGAAGCTTTCTTT.

The rearrangement uses TRBV5-5 and TRBJ2-1; maybe TRBD2 (5 bases). V lost 1 base and J lost 3, with 11 bases in between. The CDR3 is made up of 15 amino acids. Per germline, CDR1 SGHKS and CDR2 YYEKEE (reference sequence). The CDR3 sequence is CASSLTSVLYNEQFF. As DNA, the CDR3 is TGTGCCAGCAGCTTGACTAGTGTTCTCTACAATGAGCAGTTCTTC.

This chain links TRBV10-3 with TRBJ1-2; 10 bases match TRBD1. This CDR3 comprises 13 residues. V shed 6 bases and J 7 bases; nucleotides not matched to a gene: 5. Per the germline V gene, CDR1 is ENHRY and CDR2 is SYGVKD. The CDR3 spells CAIRRQGAGGYTF. The CDR3 DNA reads TGTGCCATCAGGAGACAGGGGGCGGGTGGCTACACCTTC.

Turning to this clone: A much larger clone lies one base from this, so it may be a read error. Other DNA sequences in the sample encode the same CDR3. The chain is built from TRBV11-2 and TRBJ2-1, with a weak D call TRBD2 (6 bases). The CDR3 consists of 15 residues. Germline CDR1 is SGHAT and CDR2 is FQNNGV. Trimming removed 1 base from V and 0 bases from J, with 7 bases in between. This CDR3 reads CASSLVGSSYNEQFF. CDR3 bases: TGTGCCAGCAGCTTAGTCGGGAGCTCCTACAATGAGCAGTTCTTC.

The chain is built from TRBV5-1 and TRBJ2-1; 10 nucleotides match TRBD2. V gave up 2 bases and J gave up 9 bases; unmatched junction bases: 5. This CDR3 contains 14 residues. Looked up from germline, CDR1 is SGHRS and CDR2 is YFSETQ. DNA for the CDR3: TGCGCCAGCAGCTTAGCGGGAGGGCAAAGTGAGCAGTTCTTC. This encodes CASSLAGGQSEQFF.

DNA for the CDR3: TGTGCCTGGAGTCGGAAGTCGGATGAAAAACTGTTTTTT. Amino acid sequence: CAWSRKSDEKLFF. The chain employs TRBV30 and TRBJ1-4; D ambiguous. Germline loops: CDR1 GTSNPN, CDR2 SVGIG (reference sequence). This CDR3 contains 13 residues. V was trimmed by 2 bases and J by 6 bases, leaving 10 bases between them. Based on the CDR3 plus reference TRBV30 and TRBJ1-4, the full variable domain is SQTIHQWPATLVQPVGSPLSLECTVEGTSNPNLYWYRQAAGRGLQLLFYSVGIGQISSEVPQNLSASRPQDRQFILSSKKLLLSDSGFYLCAWSRKSDEKLFFGSGTQLSVL.

The V call is TRBV28, the J call TRBJ1-2; 9 bases fit TRBD1. Trimming at V came to 5 bases and at J to 8 bases, leaving 6 bases not matched to a gene. Germline V gene lookup returns CDR1 MDHEN and CDR2 SYDVKM. The CDR3 totals 13 residues. The CDR3 spells CASSTGGARGYTF. In DNA, the CDR3 is TGTGCCAGCAGTACAGGGGGCGCACGGGGCTACACCTTC.

This chain connects TRBV19 to TRBJ1-5; possible D gene TRBD1, 5 bases. V was trimmed by 2 bases and J by 5 bases, leaving 13 bases between them. The germline V gene has CDR1 LNHDA and CDR2 SQIVND (reference sequence). This CDR3 contains 15 residues. The CDR3 DNA is TGTGCCAGTAGTATATTTAACAGGTTGGATCAGCCCCAGCATTTT. Encoded protein: CASSIFNRLDQPQHF.

A word on this clone: One base separates it from a far larger clone, so it is likely a read error. The same CDR3 also results from other DNA sequences found in this sample. V and J are TRBV28 and TRBJ1-5, with D maybe TRBD1 (5 bases). Germline V gene data show CDR1 as MDHEN and CDR2 as SYDVKM. The CDR3 covers 15 residues. Trimming stripped 5 bases from V and 5 bases from J, with 16 bases between. CDR3 residues: CASSPPDRSYQPQHF. In DNA, the CDR3 is TGTGCCAGCAGTCCCCCTGACAGAAGCTATCAGCCCCAGCATTTT. Full variable domain (rest looked up from reference TRBV28 and TRBJ1-5): DVKVTQSSRYLVKRTGEKVFLECVQDMDHENMFWYRQDPGLGLRLIYFSYDVKMKEKGDIPEGYSVSREKKERFSLILESASTNQTSMYLCASSPPDRSYQPQHFGDGTRLSIL.

The chain is built from TRBV5-5 and TRBJ1-2; no definite D call. This CDR3 contains 13 residues. Germline loops: CDR1 SGHKS, CDR2 YYEKEE (reference sequence). Trimming took 2 bases from V and 3 from J, leaving 8 bases between them. The CDR3 sequence: CASSFGDYYGYTF. In nucleotides, the CDR3 is TGTGCCAGCAGCTTCGGAGACTACTATGGCTACACCTTC.

The rearrangement joins TRBV7-3 to TRBJ2-3, with 11 nucleotides matching TRBD2. The CDR3 sequence is 16 residues long. V lost 4 bases and J lost 5; bases outside the gene matches: 8. The V gene's germline CDR1 is SGHTA and CDR2 FQGTGA. The CDR3 is CASSSGSGREVDTQYF. As DNA, the CDR3 is TGTGCCAGCAGCTCGGGTAGCGGGAGGGAGGTAGATACGCAGTATTTT.

The chain carries TRBV19 and TRBJ2-3; 9 bases match TRBD2. The CDR3 covers 14 residues. V shed 7 bases, J shed 6 bases, and the junction held 8 bases outside the gene matches. The germline CDR1 and CDR2 sequences are LNHDA and SQIVND (reference sequence). This chain's CDR3 is CASMVLAGADTQYF. The CDR3 region has the DNA TGTGCCAGTATGGTGTTAGCGGGAGCGGATACGCAGTATTTT.